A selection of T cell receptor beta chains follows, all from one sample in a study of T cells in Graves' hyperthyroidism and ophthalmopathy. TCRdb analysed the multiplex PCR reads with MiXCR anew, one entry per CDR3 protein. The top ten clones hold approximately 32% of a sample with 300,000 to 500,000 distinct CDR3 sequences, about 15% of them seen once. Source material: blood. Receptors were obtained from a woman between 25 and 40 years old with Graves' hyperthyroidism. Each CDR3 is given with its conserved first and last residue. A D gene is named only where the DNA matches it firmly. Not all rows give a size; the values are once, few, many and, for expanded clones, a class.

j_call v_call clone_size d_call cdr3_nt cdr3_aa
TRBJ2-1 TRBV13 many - TGTGCCAGCAGCCCCTACGAGACTGGCAATGAGCAGTTCTTC CASSPYETGNEQFF
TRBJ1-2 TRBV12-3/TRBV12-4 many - TGTGCCAGCACCCAGGGGTCCACTAACTATGGCTACACCTTC CASTQGSTNYGYTF
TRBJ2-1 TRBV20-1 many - TGCAGTGCTAGAGGGGCCGGAGCGTCCTACAATGAGCAGTTCTTC CSARGAGASYNEQFF
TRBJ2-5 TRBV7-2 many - TGTGCCAGCAGCTTAGAAGGCGGGACGGAGACCCAGTACTTC CASSLEGGTETQYF
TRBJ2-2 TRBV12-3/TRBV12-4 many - TGTGCCAGCAGTCCTACTAGAGCGCCAACCGGGGAGCTGTTTTTT CASSPTRAPTGELFF
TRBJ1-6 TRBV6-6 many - TGTGCCAGCAGTTACTCGACGGGGGCCAGCTCCTATAATTCACCCCTCCACTTT CASSYSTGASSYNSPLHF
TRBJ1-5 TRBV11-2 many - TGTGCCAGCAGCTTATGGGGGGGATATCAGCCCCAGCATTTT CASSLWGGYQPQHF
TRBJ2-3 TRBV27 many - TGTGCCAGCAGTTTCAACGGCGTGACGCAGTATTTT CASSFNGVTQYF
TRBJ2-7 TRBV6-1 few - TGTGCCAGCAGTAGTCCCCTTGAGGGTTACGAGCAGTACTTC CASSSPLEGYEQYF
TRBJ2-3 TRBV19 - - TGTGCCAGTAGCGAGAGTAGACTTAACACAGATACGCAGTATTTT CASSESRLNTDTQYF
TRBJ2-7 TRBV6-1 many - TGTGCCAGCAGTTCGGCTAGCGCCCGCTCCTACGAGCAGTACTTC CASSSASARSYEQYF
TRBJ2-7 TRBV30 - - TGTGCCTGGAGTGTGGTCAGCTCCTACGAGCAGTACTTC CAWSVVSSYEQYF
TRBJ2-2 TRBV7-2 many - TGTGCCAGCAGCTCCCTAGATCACCGTCCTGACACCGGGGAGCTGTTTTTT CASSSLDHRPDTGELFF
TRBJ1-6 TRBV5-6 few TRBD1 TGTGCCAGCATACAGGGGACAGGGAATTCACCCCTCCACTTT CASIQGTGNSPLHF
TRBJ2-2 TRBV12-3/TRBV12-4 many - TGTGCCAGCAGTCGAGTGACAGGGGGCCTGGCTAGCGGGAGACCCGGGGAGCTGTTTTTT CASSRVTGGLASGRPGELFF
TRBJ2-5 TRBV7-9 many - TGTGCCAGCACCATAAGAGGGGAGACCCAGTACTTC CASTIRGETQYF
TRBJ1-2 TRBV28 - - TGTGCCAGCAGTTTATCGAATAACTATGGCTACACCTTC CASSLSNNYGYTF
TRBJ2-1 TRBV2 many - TGTGCCAGCAGTGACGCATACAATGAGCAGTTCTTC CASSDAYNEQFF
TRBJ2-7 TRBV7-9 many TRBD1 TGTGCCAGCAGCCCCGGGACAGGGGACTCCTACGAGCAGTACTTC CASSPGTGDSYEQYF
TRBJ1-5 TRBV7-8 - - TGTGCCAGCAGCTTCGAGGACATACACAATCAGCCCCAGCATTTT CASSFEDIHNQPQHF
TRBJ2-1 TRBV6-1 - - TGTGCCAGCAGCCCTGGTGGGGGTTTCTACAATGAGCAGTTCTTC CASSPGGGFYNEQFF
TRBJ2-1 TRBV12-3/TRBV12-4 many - TGTGCCAGCAGCCGGACTCAAAACAATGAGCAGTTCTTC CASSRTQNNEQFF
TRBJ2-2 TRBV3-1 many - TGTGCCAGCAGCCAAGGGTACACCGGGGAGCTGTTTTTT CASSQGYTGELFF
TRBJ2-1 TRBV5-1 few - TGCGCCAGCAGCTCTGACCGTGACAATGAGCAGTTCTTC CASSSDRDNEQFF
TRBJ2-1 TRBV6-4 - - TGTGCCAGCAGACGGAGTCCCGCCGCTTACAATGAGCAGTTCTTC CASRRSPAAYNEQFF
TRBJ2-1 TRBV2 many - TGTGCCAGCAGTAAAACAGGGAGCTCCTACAATGAGCAGTTCTTC CASSKTGSSYNEQFF
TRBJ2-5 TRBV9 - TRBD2 TGTGCCAGCAGCGGGGGGACTAGCGGGAGGGGAGAGACCCAGTACTTC CASSGGTSGRGETQYF
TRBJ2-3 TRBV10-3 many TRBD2 TGTGCCATCAGTGAGAGCGGGGCTAGCACAGATACGCAGTATTTT CAISESGASTDTQYF
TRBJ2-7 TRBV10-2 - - TGCGCCAGCAGTGGGGCGGCCGATTCCTACGAGCAGTACTTC CASSGAADSYEQYF
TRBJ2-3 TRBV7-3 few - TGTGCCAGCAGCAAAACGGGGTGGGAGGCAGATACGCAGTATTTT CASSKTGWEADTQYF
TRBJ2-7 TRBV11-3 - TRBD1 TGTGCCAGCAGCTTAGGGGGACAGGGGGCTCACGAGCAGTACTTC CASSLGGQGAHEQYF
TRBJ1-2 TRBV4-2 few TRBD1 TGTGCCAGCAGCCAGACGGGCACAGGGGGCGCGAAAGGCTACACCTTC CASSQTGTGGAKGYTF
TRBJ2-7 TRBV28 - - TGTGCCAGCAGTTTTTTCAGGGGAGCCTACGAGCAGTACTTC CASSFFRGAYEQYF
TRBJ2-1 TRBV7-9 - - TGTGCCAGCAGCTTACTCTCCAGCTCCTACAATGAGCAGTTCTTC CASSLLSSSYNEQFF
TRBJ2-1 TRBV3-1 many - TGTGCCAGCAGCTCTAATAGGCTAGTGGCCTACAATGAGCAGTTCTTC CASSSNRLVAYNEQFF
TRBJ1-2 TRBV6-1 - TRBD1 TGTGCCAGCAGGCGACAGGGGGTTGGCTACACCTTC CASRRQGVGYTF
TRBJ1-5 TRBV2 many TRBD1 TGTGCCAGCAGTTTTGACAGGGGTGGTCAGCCCCAGCATTTT CASSFDRGGQPQHF
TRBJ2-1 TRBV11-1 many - TGTGCCAGCAGCCGTACCGGGACTGGTAACAATGAGCAGTTCTTC CASSRTGTGNNEQFF
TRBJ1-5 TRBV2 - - TGTGCCAGCAGTGAAGGAGCTAATAGCAATCAGCCCCAGCATTTT CASSEGANSNQPQHF
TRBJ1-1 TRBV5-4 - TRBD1 TGTGCCAGCAGCTCCCCCTCCGAAAGACAGGGGGGAGCTTTCTTT CASSSPSERQGGAFF
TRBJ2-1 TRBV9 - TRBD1 TGTGCCAGCAGCGGGGACAGGGGGTCCTTTAATGAGCAGTTCTTC CASSGDRGSFNEQFF
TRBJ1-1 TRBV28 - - TGTGCCAGCAGTTCCCAGGGTTTGTTGGGAGCTTTCTTT CASSSQGLLGAFF
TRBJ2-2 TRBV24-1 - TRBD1 TGTGCCACCAGTGATTATGACAGGGGGCTCACCGGGGAGCTGTTTTTT CATSDYDRGLTGELFF
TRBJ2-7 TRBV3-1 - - TGTGCCAGCAGCCAAGATCCGACTGGGCTGCAATACTTC CASSQDPTGLQYF
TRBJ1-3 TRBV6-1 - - TGTGCCAGCAGTGAACTGGAGTTGGGAAACACCATATATTTT CASSELELGNTIYF
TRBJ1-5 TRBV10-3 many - TGTGCCATCAGTGATCTCGTAGGGGGTAGCAATCAGCCCCAGCATTTT CAISDLVGGSNQPQHF
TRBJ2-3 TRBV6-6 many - TGTGCCAGCAGTTACTCCCCCAGACCAGGGCCAGATACGCAGTATTTT CASSYSPRPGPDTQYF
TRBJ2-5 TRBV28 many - TGTGCCATCCATCCTCAGGGGGGGCAGGAGACCCAGTACTTC CAIHPQGGQETQYF